This T cell receptor (beta chain) is drawn from a study of shared clonotypes between healthy human individuals. This table comes from immunoSEQ multiplex PCR, and its TCRdb copy is limited to in-frame clones, with some not included. The sample contains over 950,000 clones, approximately 75% of which appear only once. V was trimmed by 3 bases and J by 13 bases, leaving 12 bases between them. The CDR3 spans 11 residues. Germline lookup yields CDR1 SGHDN and CDR2 FVKESK. The TCR sequence derives from a man aged 18 to 35 in good health. Some clones in this sample may be carry-over from other donors' samples. The sequencing sample was made of memory CD4+ T cells from PBMCs. The subset is: CD45RA-negative fraction. The chain combines TRBV14 with TRBJ1-2; D gene uncertain. Here the CDR3 reads CASSQMGGGTF. CDR3 nucleotide sequence: TGTGCCAGCAGCCAGATGGGAGGAGGCACCTTC.